A selection of T cell receptor beta chains follows, all from one sample in a study of blood T cell repertoires in COVID-19. Using immunoSEQ multiplex PCR, the repertoire was profiled, and TCRdb retains in-frame clones only, with some absent. The data show approximately 200,000 clones, around 86% seen once. The sample consisted of peripheral blood. The receptor source for this set is a man aged 50-59 years with acute or convalescent COVID-19. CDR3s include the opening cysteine and the closing phenylalanine or tryptophan. Each record gives: CDR3 protein, V gene, J gene.

CASSGAGNHGYTF	TRBV6-5	TRBJ1-2
CASALQGPNSPLHF	TRBV27	TRBJ1-6
CASSLDRSAESYF	TRBV11-2	TRBJ2-5
CASSPGLAGGFSGANVLTF	TRBV7-6	TRBJ2-6
CASSLGGGENGYTF	TRBV7-6	TRBJ1-2
CASSLGAGGAFF	TRBV7-9	TRBJ1-1
CASSSTGVLGEQYF	TRBV7-2	TRBJ2-7
CASSYRRQWDEKLFF	TRBV6-2/TRBV6-3	TRBJ1-4
CASSYGLAGVSDTQYF	TRBV28	TRBJ2-3
CASSRSSGSYEQYF	TRBV14	TRBJ2-7
CASSQAPLPANYGYTF	TRBV4-1	TRBJ1-2
CATSDPVAGATQYF	TRBV24-1	TRBJ2-3
CASSLAPTRDYGNTIYF	TRBV7-9	TRBJ1-3
CASSILIREKLFF	TRBV19	TRBJ1-4
CGSGGGRYTQYF	TRBV10-3	TRBJ2-3
CASSPRQVPNEKLFF	TRBV14	TRBJ1-4
CAWRPQGIPGNTIYF	TRBV30	TRBJ1-3
CASSIVAKELFF	TRBV19	TRBJ2-2
CASSELRGDTEAFF	TRBV6-1	TRBJ1-1
CASSYAGAADTQYF	TRBV6-2/TRBV6-3	TRBJ2-3
CASSQAAHRRGGEHNEQFF	TRBV14	TRBJ2-1
CASSLGQDHGYTF	TRBV12-3/TRBV12-4	TRBJ1-2
CASSQSGVQETQYF	TRBV4-1	TRBJ2-5
CASSQEGTNEKLFF	TRBV5-1	TRBJ1-4
CASSYEGAGRTEAFF	TRBV6-2/TRBV6-3	TRBJ1-1
CASSGTGLNEKLFF	TRBV10-1	TRBJ1-4
CSVEGARDSYNSPLHF	TRBV29-1	TRBJ1-6
CASGSGQGIQPQHF	TRBV12-5	TRBJ1-5